The 30 T cell receptor beta chains below come from one sample, sequenced in a study of identifying expanded T cells in peripheral blood. Assay: immunoSEQ multiplex PCR; the TCRdb copy retains only in-frame clones and omits some. Among 95,000 to 150,000 clones listed, 84% were seen once. Sequencing was carried out using blood. Receptors originate from a person aged 18-70 years in good health.

The gene calls are TRBV5-1 and TRBJ2-1; TRBD1 aligns across 7 bases. J lost 9 bases, V lost 4 bases, and 13 bases had no gene match. CDR3 size: 15 residues. CDR1 SGHRS and CDR2 YFSETQ come from the germline V gene. The CDR3 sequence is CASSQIRQGQAEQFF. The CDR3 DNA sequence: TGCGCCAGCAGCCAGATCCGACAGGGACAAGCTGAGCAGTTCTTC.

The V and J genes are TRBV5-6 and TRBJ1-2; D possibly corresponds to TRBD1 (5 bases). V gave up 0 bases and J gave up 4 bases, with 10 bases separating them. Germline CDR1 and CDR2: SGHDT and YYEEEE. This CDR3 spans 14 amino acids. The CDR3 spells CASSLGGRRYGYTF. The CDR3 nucleotides read TGTGCCAGCAGCTTGGGGGGCCGACGCTATGGCTACACCTTC.

The V gene is TRBV11-2, the J gene TRBJ2-3; the D gene is possibly TRBD1 (5 bases). The CDR3 length is 17 residues. Germline V gene lookup returns CDR1 SGHAT and CDR2 FQNNGV. V gave up 4 bases and J gave up 2 bases, with 19 bases separating them. The CDR3 sequence is CASSSQYYQGTTDTQYF. The CDR3 region has the DNA TGTGCCAGCAGCTCCCAATACTACCAGGGAACCACAGATACGCAGTATTTT.

V and J are TRBV19 and TRBJ1-2; no firm D call. Germline V gives CDR1 LNHDA, CDR2 SQIVND (reference sequence). Trimming pared 4 bases from V and 0 bases from J, leaving 15 bases between. The CDR3 sequence is 16 residues long. The CDR3 coding sequence is TGTGCCAGTAGTAAGGCTGGGAATAACCCTAACTATGGCTACACCTTC. This encodes CASSKAGNNPNYGYTF.

The chain is built from TRBV30 and TRBJ1-1; TRBD1 aligns across 8 bases. The CDR3 runs to 13 residues. CDR1 and CDR2 from the germline V gene are GTSNPN and SVGIG (reference sequence). V shed 3 bases, J shed 3 bases, and the junction held 3 bases outside the gene matches. The CDR3 coding sequence is TGTGCCTGGAGCTCGACAGGGGACACTGAAGCTTTCTTT. Amino acids: CAWSSTGDTEAFF.

In this sample, this clone turned up once. J is TRBJ1-2 and V is TRBV5-4; 7 bases align to TRBD1. This CDR3 has 15 residues. V dropped 4 bases and J dropped 8; count of bases not matched to a gene: 14. CDR1 and CDR2 (germline): SGHNT, YYREEE (reference sequence). The CDR3 protein is CASSLDRSAQKGYTF. The CDR3, as DNA: TGTGCCAGCAGCCTGGACAGGTCCGCGCAGAAGGGCTACACCTTC.

The chain carries TRBV29-1 and TRBJ2-7; D is ambiguous. V was shortened by 3 bases and J by 6 bases, with 12 bases between the two germline ends. Germline assignment: CDR1 SQVTM and CDR2 ANQGSEA. The CDR3 has 12 residues. CDR3: CSVDPGTGEQYF. CDR3 in DNA: TGCAGCGTTGATCCCGGTACCGGCGAGCAGTACTTC.

V gene TRBV2 combines with J gene TRBJ2-3; D is ambiguous. The V end was cut by 6 bases, the J end by 5 bases, with 21 bases between. This CDR3 contains 16 residues. Germline lookup yields CDR1 SNHLY and CDR2 FYNNEI. This chain's CDR3 is CASRLGTSPIGDTQYF. Here the CDR3 DNA reads TGTGCCAGCAGGTTGGGCACCAGCCCTATTGGAGATACGCAGTATTTT.

This chain connects TRBV9 to TRBJ1-2; D unclear. CDR3 length equals 15 residues. The ends were cut back, 3 bases at V and 7 bases at J, with 19 bases in the middle. Germline assignment: CDR1 SGDLS and CDR2 YYNGEE. CDR3 sequence: CASSAGPGPRSGYTF. The CDR3 nucleotides read TGTGCCAGCAGCGCAGGCCCTGGACCCCGCTCTGGCTACACCTTC.

This CDR3 reads CAWGRGDFYSPLHF. Written as DNA, the CDR3 is TGTGCCTGGGGACGGGGGGACTTTTATTCACCCCTCCACTTT. The V call is TRBV30, the J call TRBJ1-6, with D perhaps TRBD1 (5 bases). Germline V gives CDR1 GTSNPN, CDR2 SVGIG (reference sequence). CDR3 length equals 14 residues. The V gene lost 5 bases and the J gene lost 8 bases, with 16 bases spanning the gap.

CDR3 residues: CAWGSGYEQYF. The CDR3 nucleotides read TGTGCCTGGGGCAGCGGGTACGAGCAGTACTTC. The chain couples TRBV30 to TRBJ2-7; tentatively, D is TRBD2 (6 bases). Germline V lookup: CDR1 GTSNPN, CDR2 SVGIG (reference sequence). Trimming removed 5 bases at V and 4 bases at J, with 9 bases between. CDR3 length: 11 residues.

The chain joins TRBV14 to TRBJ2-2, with D unclear. The germline CDR1 and CDR2 sequences are SGHDN and FVKESK. CDR3 length equals 13 residues. V lost 4 bases, J lost 5 bases, and 8 bases lay in between. CDR3 nucleotides: TGTGCCAGCAGCCTCCAAACTACCGGGGAGCTGTTTTTT. Translated: CASSLQTTGELFF.

The genes are TRBV18 and TRBJ1-5; no definite D call. CDR1 is KGHSH and CDR2 is LQKENI in the germline V gene. V shed 2 bases and J shed 6 bases, with 8 bases lying between them. CDR3 size: 13 residues. CDR3 protein: CASSPGGAQPQHF. The CDR3, as DNA: TGTGCCAGCTCACCAGGAGGCGCTCAGCCCCAGCATTTT.

The genes are TRBV5-1 and TRBJ2-3; 10 bases map to TRBD1. The V gene's germline CDR1 is SGHRS and CDR2 YFSETQ. The CDR3 runs to 17 residues. With 3 bases clipped from V and 6 bases from J, the junction kept 13 bases outside the gene matches. DNA of the CDR3: TGCGCCAGCAGCTCCAGAGCCGGGACAGGGGCTTTGGATACGCAGTATTTT. As protein: CASSSRAGTGALDTQYF.

The chain couples TRBV11-3 to TRBJ1-1; no clear D. From germline, CDR1 is SGHNT and CDR2 YENEEA. The CDR3 contains 15 residues. Between the trimmed V and J ends, which lost 1 base and 6 bases, there was a span of 15 bases. The CDR3 sequence: CASSLAAGWRAEAFF. Written as DNA, the CDR3 is TGTGCCAGCAGCTTAGCGGCGGGGTGGAGGGCTGAAGCTTTCTTT.

CDR3 sequence (DNA): TGTGCCAGCAGCTACAAGGGCGGCTACGAGCAGTACTTC. This translates into CASSYKGGYEQYF. The rearrangement uses TRBV7-2 and TRBJ2-7; D is ambiguous. Germline V CDR1 and CDR2: SGHTA, FQGNSA. The length of the CDR3 is 13 residues. V lost 4 bases and J 3 bases, leaving 10 bases between the germline ends.

This chain joins TRBV5-1 and TRBJ2-1, with 10 bases lining up with TRBD2. Germline V gene data show CDR1 as SGHRS and CDR2 as YFSETQ. Trimming removed 2 bases from V and 6 bases from J; junction bases left unmatched: 14. This CDR3 is 18 amino acids long. The CDR3 nucleotides read TGCGCCAGCAGCTTAACTAGCGGGGACCACCTAGTAAGCAATGAGCAGTTCTTC. As protein: CASSLTSGDHLVSNEQFF.

V is TRBV7-8 and J is TRBJ2-5, with D possibly TRBD1 on 5 matching bases. CDR3 size: 15 residues. V lost 0 bases and J 7 bases, leaving 15 bases between the germline ends. CDR1 and CDR2 (germline): SGHVS, FQNEAQ. The CDR3 DNA reads as TGTGCCAGCAGCTTAGCTCCAGTGGGCCAGGGGACCCAGTACTTC. Amino acids: CASSLAPVGQGTQYF. Looking up the rest from reference TRBV7-8 and TRBJ2-5 gives the full variable domain: GAGVSQSPRYKVAKRGQDVALRCDPISGHVSLFWYQQALGQGPEFLTYFQNEAQLDKSGLPSDRFFAERPEGSVSTLKIQRTQQEDSAVYLCASSLAPVGQGTQYFGPGTRLLVL.

This chain uses TRBV7-9 with TRBJ2-1; perhaps TRBD1 as D (5 bases). The CDR3 is 16 residues long. The germline V gene has CDR1 SEHNR and CDR2 FQNEAQ (reference sequence). V lost 3 bases to trimming and J lost 5 bases, with 17 bases between them. The CDR3 spells CASSFLLDTAHNEQFF. The CDR3 DNA is TGTGCCAGCAGCTTCCTCCTGGACACTGCCCACAATGAGCAGTTCTTC.

The chain has TRBV5-5 and TRBJ2-7; perhaps TRBD1 as D (6 bases). This CDR3 is built from 14 residues. The V gene's germline CDR1 is SGHKS and CDR2 YYEKEE (reference sequence). V was pared by 4 bases and J by 5 bases, with 16 bases between. The CDR3 loop reads CASSRTGLTDEQYF. CDR3 nucleotide sequence: TGTGCCAGCAGCCGTACAGGGCTAACGGACGAGCAGTACTTC.

This chain links TRBV7-9 with TRBJ2-2; TRBD1 matches at 11 bases. After removal of 5 bases from V and 8 bases from J, the junction contained 7 bases not matched to a gene. This CDR3 has 15 residues. Germline lookup yields CDR1 SEHNR and CDR2 FQNEAQ (reference sequence). CDR3 sequence: CASSARTGGAGELFF. The CDR3 DNA follows: TGTGCCAGCAGCGCACGGACAGGGGGCGCGGGGGAGCTGTTTTTT.

V usage is TRBV19 and J usage is TRBJ1-2, with D perhaps matching TRBD1 (6 bases). CDR1 LNHDA and CDR2 SQIVND come from the germline V gene (reference sequence). Trimming pared 10 bases from V and 1 base from J, leaving 19 bases between. The CDR3 contains 15 residues. In DNA form, the CDR3 reads TGTGCCACCCGGGGGGGCAGGGAGAGTAACTATGGCTACACCTTC. Protein sequence: CATRGGRESNYGYTF.

This clone showed up just once. The sample holds other DNA sequences that translate to the same CDR3. The chain uses TRBV29-1 and TRBJ1-2; D gene ambiguous. V lost 4 bases and J 4 bases, leaving 10 bases between the germline ends. The V gene's germline CDR1 is SQVTM and CDR2 ANQGSEA. CDR3 size: 12 residues. CDR3 nucleotide sequence: TGCAGCGTTGGACAAGGGCTCTATGGCTACACCTTC. It specifies CSVGQGLYGYTF.

The chain combines TRBV6-6 with TRBJ1-6; D gene unclear. This CDR3 has 16 amino acids. Germline V gene sequence: CDR1 MNHNY, CDR2 SVGAGI (reference sequence). The V and J ends lost 0 bases and 7 bases respectively, with 13 bases between them. The CDR3 DNA sequence: TGTGCCAGCAGTTACTCCGAGGGCACCGGGAATTCACCCCTCCACTTT. Its translation: CASSYSEGTGNSPLHF.

The chain combines TRBV27 with TRBJ2-7; possibly TRBD1 for D (5 bases). Trimming took 2 bases from V and 6 from J, leaving 11 bases between them. Germline CDR1 reads MNHEY; CDR2 reads SMNVEV (reference sequence). This CDR3 is built from 13 residues. As DNA, the CDR3 is TGTGCCAGCAGTTTAAGCCAGGGCGGCGAGCAGTACTTC. As protein: CASSLSQGGEQYF.

J is TRBJ1-6 and V is TRBV6-1; D gene ambiguous. The CDR3 runs to 16 residues. The V gene lost 4 bases and the J gene lost 0 bases, with 10 bases spanning the gap. Germline CDR1 is MNHNS and CDR2 is SASEGT. The CDR3 reads CASSARGISYNSPLHF. CDR3 DNA: TGTGCCAGCAGTGCACGAGGGATCTCCTATAATTCACCCCTCCACTTT.

J is TRBJ2-1 and V is TRBV2; D not certain. Trimming took 3 bases from V and 5 from J, leaving 14 bases between them. The CDR3 is 15 amino acids. CDR1 and CDR2 from the germline V gene are SNHLY and FYNNEI. CDR3 DNA sequence: TGTGCCAGCAGTGATAAAAGTACCGTGAACAATGAGCAGTTCTTC. Its protein product is CASSDKSTVNNEQFF. Looking up the rest from reference TRBV2 and TRBJ2-1 gives the full variable domain: EPEVTQTPSHQVTQMGQEVILRCVPISNHLYFYWYRQILGQKVEFLVSFYNNEISEKSEIFDDQFSVERPDGSNFTLKIRSTKLEDSAMYFCASSDKSTVNNEQFFGPGTRLTVL.

This clone was counted between two and nine times. The rearrangement uses TRBV30 and TRBJ1-5; no reliable D call. The CDR3 loop spans 12 amino acids. CDR1 and CDR2 from the germline V gene are GTSNPN and SVGIG (reference sequence). V dropped 0 bases and J dropped 5 bases, with 5 bases sitting between them. The CDR3 nucleotides read TGTGCCTGGAGTGTAGGAGATCAGCCCCAGCATTTT. It is translated as CAWSVGDQPQHF.

The chain couples TRBV5-1 to TRBJ2-7, with D unclear. Germline V gene data show CDR1 as SGHRS and CDR2 as YFSETQ. CDR3 length: 15 residues. The V end was cut by 0 bases, the J end by 5 bases, with 15 bases between. CDR3 nucleotides: TGCGCCAGCAGCTTGGAGGGCGGCCCCTATCACGAGCAGTACTTC. As protein: CASSLEGGPYHEQYF.

The V call is TRBV29-1, the J call TRBJ2-3; either TRBD1 or TRBD2 may fit D (5 bases each). Per germline, CDR1 SQVTM and CDR2 ANQGSEA. Between the trimmed V and J ends, which lost 2 bases and 1 base, there was a span of 16 bases. This CDR3 has 16 amino acids. CDR3 nucleotides: TGCAGCGTTGAACAACCACGTGGGGGAGGCACAGATACGCAGTATTTT. Translated, it gives CSVEQPRGGGTDTQYF.